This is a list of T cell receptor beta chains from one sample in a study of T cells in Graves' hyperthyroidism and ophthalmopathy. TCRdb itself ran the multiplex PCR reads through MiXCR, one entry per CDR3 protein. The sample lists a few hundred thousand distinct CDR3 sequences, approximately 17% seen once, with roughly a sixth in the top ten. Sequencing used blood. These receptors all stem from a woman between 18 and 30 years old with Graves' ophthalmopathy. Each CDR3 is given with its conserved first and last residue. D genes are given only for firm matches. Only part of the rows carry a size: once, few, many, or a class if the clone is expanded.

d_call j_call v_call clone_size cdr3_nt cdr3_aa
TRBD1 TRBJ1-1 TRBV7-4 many TGTGCCAGCAGTGGGGACAGCATGAACACTGAAGCTTTCTTT CASSGDSMNTEAFF
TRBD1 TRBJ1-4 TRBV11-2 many TGTGCCAGCAGCTCATTCCAGACAGGGCGGATTGAAAAACTGTTTTTT CASSSFQTGRIEKLFF
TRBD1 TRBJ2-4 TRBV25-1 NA TGTGCCAGCAGTGAAAAGGGACAGGGTCTAGCCAAAAACATTCAGTACTTC CASSEKGQGLAKNIQYF
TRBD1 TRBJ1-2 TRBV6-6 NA TGTGCCAGCAGTTACTCGATTGGGGGACAGGGGGCGGATTATGGCTACACCTTC CASSYSIGGQGADYGYTF
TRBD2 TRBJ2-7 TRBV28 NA TGTGCCAGCAGCTCGGGACTAGCGGGGGGGTACGAGCAGTACTTC CASSSGLAGGYEQYF
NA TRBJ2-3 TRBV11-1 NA TGTGCCAGCAGCCAATGGGCAGGGGGCACAGATACGCAGTATTTT CASSQWAGGTDTQYF
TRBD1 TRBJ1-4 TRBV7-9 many TGTGCCAGCAGCTTAGAAAGACAGGGTTCTAATGAAAAACTGTTTTTT CASSLERQGSNEKLFF
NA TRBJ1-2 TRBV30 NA TGTGCCTGGAGTAGGGGGGGCGGTAACTATGGCTACACCTTC CAWSRGGGNYGYTF
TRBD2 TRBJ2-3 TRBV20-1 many TGCAGTGCTACTGGGGTTGTTGGACTAGCGGGAAGCGGAGATACGCAGTATTTT CSATGVVGLAGSGDTQYF
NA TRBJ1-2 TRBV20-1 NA TGCAGTAACAAGGACAGCCCTAACTATGGCTACACCTTC CSNKDSPNYGYTF
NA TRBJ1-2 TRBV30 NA TGTGCCTGGAGTTCCAGGGGACGCGACTTTAAGCACACCTTC CAWSSRGRDFKHTF
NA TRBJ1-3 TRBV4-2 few TGTGCCAGCGGAAAAAGCTTGGCCAACTCTGGAAACACCATATATTTT CASGKSLANSGNTIYF
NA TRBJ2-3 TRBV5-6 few TGTGCCAGCACCTCGGTCATAGGGGAGGCCTCAGATACGCAGTATTTT CASTSVIGEASDTQYF
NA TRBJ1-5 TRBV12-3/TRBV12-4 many NA CASSTSDSLGNQPQHF
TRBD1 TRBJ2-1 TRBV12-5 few TGTGCTAGTGGGGGGGACAGTAAGACCTACAATGAGCAGTTCTTC CASGGDSKTYNEQFF
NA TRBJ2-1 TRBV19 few TGTGCCAGTAGTATCTTGGGGTACAATGAGCAGTTCTTC CASSILGYNEQFF
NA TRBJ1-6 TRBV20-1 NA TGCAGTGCTAGAGTATTACAGGGTAATTCACCCCTCCACTTT CSARVLQGNSPLHF
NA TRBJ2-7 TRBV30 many TGTGCCTGGGCCAGAAAAGCGGACTCCTACGAGCAGTACTTC CAWARKADSYEQYF
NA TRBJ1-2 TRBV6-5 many TGTGCCAGCAGTTACTCGAAGGGGGACCCAGAATCTAACTATGGCTACACCTTC CASSYSKGDPESNYGYTF
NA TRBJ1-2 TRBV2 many TGTGCCAGCAGTGAGGGGAAAACCTATGGCTACACCTTC CASSEGKTYGYTF
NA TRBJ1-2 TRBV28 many TGTGCCAGCCGGACGGGATTCGTTAACTATGGCTACACCTTC CASRTGFVNYGYTF
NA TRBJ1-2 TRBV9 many TGTGCCAGCAGCGTAGGGTTGGCAGACAGAACCGCTAACTATGGCTACACCTTC CASSVGLADRTANYGYTF
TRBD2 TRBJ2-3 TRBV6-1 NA TGTGCCAGCAGTGAACGACTAGCGGGTAGCACAGATACGCAGTATTTT CASSERLAGSTDTQYF
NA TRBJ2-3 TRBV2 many TGTGCCAGCAGTGCGGACAAGGGGAGACCAGATACGCAGTATTTT CASSADKGRPDTQYF
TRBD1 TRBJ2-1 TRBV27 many TGTGCCAGCAGTTTATCAGGACAGGGGACCTCCTACAATGAGCAGTTCTTC CASSLSGQGTSYNEQFF
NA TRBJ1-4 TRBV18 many TGTGCCAGCTTACGGGGGGCCAATGAAAAACTGTTTTTT CASLRGANEKLFF
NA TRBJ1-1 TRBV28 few TGTGCCAGCAGTTTAAAGTGGGGGTGGAACACTGAAGCTTTCTTT CASSLKWGWNTEAFF
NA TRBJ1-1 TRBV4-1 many TGCGCCAGCAGCTATCCCGCGCAGGGGAGAACTGAAGCTTTCTTT CASSYPAQGRTEAFF
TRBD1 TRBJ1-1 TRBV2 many TGTGCCAGAAATGCAGGGGGCACTGAAGCTTTCTTT CARNAGGTEAFF
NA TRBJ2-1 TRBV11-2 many TGTGCCAGCAGGGTGGGGAACAATGAGCAGTTCTTC CASRVGNNEQFF
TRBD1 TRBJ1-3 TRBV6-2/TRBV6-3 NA TGTGCCGTACGGACAGGGAGCTCTGGAAACACCATATATTTT CAVRTGSSGNTIYF
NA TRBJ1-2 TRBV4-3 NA TGCGCCAGCAGCCAACAAGAGCCAATGCTCGGGGCCTCAGCGGGCTACACCTTC CASSQQEPMLGASAGYTF
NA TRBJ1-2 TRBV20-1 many TGCAGTGCTAGACAGCGAGCTGGCTACACCTTC CSARQRAGYTF
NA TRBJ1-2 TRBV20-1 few TGCAGTGCTAGGGACCAGGGGAGAGGGTATGGCTACACCTTC CSARDQGRGYGYTF
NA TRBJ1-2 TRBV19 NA TGTGCCAGTACCTTAGCTGGGGTCAATGGCTACACCTTC CASTLAGVNGYTF
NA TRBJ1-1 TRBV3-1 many TGTGCCAGCAGCCAAGACGGAGGTTCGAACACTGAAGCTTTCTTT CASSQDGGSNTEAFF
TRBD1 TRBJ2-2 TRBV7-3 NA TGTGCCAGCAGCTCTCCGGGACAGGGGACCGGGGAGCTGTTTTTT CASSSPGQGTGELFF
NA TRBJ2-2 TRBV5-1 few TGCGCCAGTGCAGAACAGGGGAACACCGGGGAGCTGTTTTTT CASAEQGNTGELFF
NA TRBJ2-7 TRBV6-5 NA TGTGCCAGCAGTTTATCGGGGGACCCCCTATACGAGCAGTACTTC CASSLSGDPLYEQYF
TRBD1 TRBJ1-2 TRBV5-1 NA TGCGCCGGCAGCAAAGGACAGGCCTATGGCTACACCTTC CAGSKGQAYGYTF
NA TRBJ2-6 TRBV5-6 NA TGTGCCAGCAGCTTCAAGGGCTCTGGGGCCAACGTCCTGACTTTC CASSFKGSGANVLTF
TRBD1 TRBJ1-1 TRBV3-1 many TGTGCCAGCAGCCAAGCGACAGGGATGGACACTGAAGCTTTCTTT CASSQATGMDTEAFF
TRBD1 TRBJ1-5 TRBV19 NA TGTGCCAGTAGATCCGACAGGGCCAATCAGCCCCAGCATTTT CASRSDRANQPQHF
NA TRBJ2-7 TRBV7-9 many TGTGCCAGCAGCTCAAAGGTGTTCGAGCAGTACTTC CASSSKVFEQYF
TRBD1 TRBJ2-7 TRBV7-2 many TGTGCCAGCAGCTTAGCATGGGGCGACAGGGGGACTACCTACGAGCAGTACTTC CASSLAWGDRGTTYEQYF
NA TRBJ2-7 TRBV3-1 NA TGTGCCAGCAGCCTAGGCCGAACAGTGATTTCTTCCGAGCAGTACTTC CASSLGRTVISSEQYF
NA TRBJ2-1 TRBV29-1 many TGCAGCGTTGCTTGGAGTTTAAGGACCGAAACCAAAGATTACAATGAGCAGTTCTTC CSVAWSLRTETKDYNEQFF
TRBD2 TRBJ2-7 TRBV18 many TGTGCCAGCTCCCACGGAGCTAGCGGGAGCAACGAGCAGTACTTC CASSHGASGSNEQYF
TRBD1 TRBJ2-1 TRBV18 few TGTGCCAGCTCACCTAAGACAGGGGGCGGATACAATGAGCAGTTCTTC CASSPKTGGGYNEQFF
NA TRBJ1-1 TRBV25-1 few TGTGCCAGCAGTGAAAATTTTGGGGGGAGGAACACTGAAGCTTTCTTT CASSENFGGRNTEAFF
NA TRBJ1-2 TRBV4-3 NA TGCGCCAGCAGCCAAGATCGGGCAGACTATGGCTACACCTTC CASSQDRADYGYTF
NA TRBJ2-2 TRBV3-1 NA TGTGCCAGCAGCCAAGACAGGGGAACGAACACCGGGGAGCTGTTTTTT CASSQDRGTNTGELFF
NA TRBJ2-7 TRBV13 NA TGTGCCAGCAGCTCCCGCCGATCGGGTATTGCCTACGAGCAGTACTTC CASSSRRSGIAYEQYF
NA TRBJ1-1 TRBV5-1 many TGCGCCAGCAGCCCTGCGGACGGCCTGAGGACTGAAGCTTTCTTT CASSPADGLRTEAFF
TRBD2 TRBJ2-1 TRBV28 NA TGTGCCAGCAGTGCCGGGACTAGCGGGAGTCATGAGCAGTTCTTC CASSAGTSGSHEQFF
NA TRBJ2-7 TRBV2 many TGTGCCAGCAGTGATTCCGCGCGGAACACGTGGGAGCAGTACTTC CASSDSARNTWEQYF
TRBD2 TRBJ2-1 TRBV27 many TGTGCCAGCAGTTCTGGGACTAGCGGGGTCAATGAGCAGTTCTTC CASSSGTSGVNEQFF
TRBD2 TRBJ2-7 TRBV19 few TGTGCCAGTAGTACAAGCGGGACGGCAGGCGAGCAGTACTTC CASSTSGTAGEQYF
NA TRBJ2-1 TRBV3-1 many TGTGCCAGCAGCCAACAGACCTTTAGGGACAATGAGCAGTTCTTC CASSQQTFRDNEQFF
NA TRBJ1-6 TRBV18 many TGTGCCAGCTCAACCAGGGTAGATTCACCCCTCCACTTT CASSTRVDSPLHF